This TCR beta chain stems from a study of shared clonotypes between healthy human individuals. In the case of this clone: As yet, its antigen is unknown.

Trimming removed 5 bases at V and 0 bases at J, with 13 bases between. The CDR3 totals 15 residues. CDR1 and CDR2 (germline): KGHSH, LQKENI. TCRdb's copy holds only in-frame clones and misses some; the assay was immunoSEQ multiplex PCR. Here the sample spans fewer than 3 million clones, 85% to 95% being singletons. General study points: Rarefaction demonstrated incomplete sorted-subset sequencing despite large depth.

Donors had no recently reported acute infections or vaccinations and were HIV-negative. The chain uses TRBV18 and TRBJ1-1; possible D gene TRBD1, 5 bases. This sequence was found in a man between 18 and 35 years old in good health. Some clones in this sample may be carry-over from other donors' samples. The specimen sequenced was naive CD4+ T cells from PBMCs. The subset denotes: CD45RA+ positively selected. The CDR3 is CASSEKTVLNTEAFF. The CDR3 DNA reads as TGTGCCAGCTCAGAGAAGACAGTCTTGAACACTGAAGCTTTCTTT.